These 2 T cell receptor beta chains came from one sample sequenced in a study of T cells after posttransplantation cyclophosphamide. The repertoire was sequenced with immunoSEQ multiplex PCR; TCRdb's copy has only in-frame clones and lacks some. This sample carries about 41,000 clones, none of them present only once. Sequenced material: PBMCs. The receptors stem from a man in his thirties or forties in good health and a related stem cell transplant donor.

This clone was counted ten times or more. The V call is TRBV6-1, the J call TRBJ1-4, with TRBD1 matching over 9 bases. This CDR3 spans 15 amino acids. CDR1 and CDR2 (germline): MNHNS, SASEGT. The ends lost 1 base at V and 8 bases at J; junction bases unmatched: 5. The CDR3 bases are TGTGCCAGCAGTGAAGGCCGACAGGGGGTCGAAAAACTGTTTTTT. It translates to CASSEGRQGVEKLFF.

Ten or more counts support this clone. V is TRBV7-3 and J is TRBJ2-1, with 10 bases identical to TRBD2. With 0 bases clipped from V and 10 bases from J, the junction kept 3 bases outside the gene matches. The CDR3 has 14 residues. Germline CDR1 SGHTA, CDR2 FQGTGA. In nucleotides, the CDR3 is TGTGCCAGCAGCTTAACTGGAGCGGGGGGGGAGCAGTTCTTC. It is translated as CASSLTGAGGEQFF.